Shown below are 16 T cell receptor beta chains from a single sample sequenced in a study of cytomegalovirus exposure and HLA in healthy donors. PCR amplification relied on 60 Vbeta primers (plus 13 Jbeta primers). Sequencing used immunoSEQ multiplex PCR; TCRdb keeps in-frame clones, though not all of them. The sample yields approximately 100,000 clones, just under 75% seen once. Sequencing used PBMCs. All receptors derive from a man between 45 and 60 years old in good health and CMV-seropositive.

V usage is TRBV5-1 and J usage is TRBJ1-4, with D possibly TRBD1 on 6 matching bases. Per the germline V gene, CDR1 is SGHRS and CDR2 is YFSETQ. This CDR3 is 14 amino acids long. The V end lost 1 base, the J end lost 7 bases, and 11 bases lay between the germline ends. The CDR3 is CASSLRGEGEKLFF. The CDR3 region has the DNA TGCGCCAGCAGCTTGAGGGGGGAGGGTGAAAAACTGTTTTTT.

The chain has TRBV13 and TRBJ1-2; 9 nucleotides align to TRBD1. From germline, CDR1 is PRHDT and CDR2 FYEKMQ (reference sequence). Unmatched junction bases numbered 8, after V lost 8 bases and J lost 7 bases. The CDR3 consists of 13 residues. Here the CDR3 reads CASEDRGVSGYTF. In nucleotides, the CDR3 is TGTGCCAGCGAGGACAGGGGTGTAAGTGGCTACACCTTC.

This chain uses TRBV2 with TRBJ2-3; 9 bases are shared with TRBD1. V gave up 7 bases and J gave up 0 bases; unmatched junction bases: 5. This CDR3 is built from 15 residues. CDR1 and CDR2 (germline): SNHLY, FYNNEI. CDR3 in amino acids: CASNWDRASTDTQYF. CDR3 coding DNA: TGTGCCAGCAATTGGGACAGGGCGAGCACAGATACGCAGTATTTT.

The chain uses TRBV29-1 and TRBJ2-3, with a tentative D call TRBD2 (6 bases). The CDR3 has 13 residues. CDR1 is SQVTM, CDR2 ANQGSEA, per germline. V dropped 1 base and J dropped 4 bases, with 9 bases sitting between them. The CDR3 reads CSVEVGGSDTQYF. The CDR3 DNA reads as TGCAGCGTTGAAGTGGGAGGATCAGATACGCAGTATTTT.

J is TRBJ2-3 and V is TRBV10-3; 9 bases are shared with TRBD2. V dropped 4 bases and J dropped 2; count of bases not matched to a gene: 4. Per the germline V gene, CDR1 is ENHRY and CDR2 is SYGVKD. The CDR3 loop spans 15 amino acids. The CDR3, as DNA: TGTGCCATCAGTGTGGCTAGCGGGACCACAGATACGCAGTATTTT. Protein: CAISVASGTTDTQYF.

V usage is TRBV5-1 and J usage is TRBJ2-1, with D perhaps matching TRBD1 (5 bases). The V end lost 1 base, the J end lost 8 bases, and 16 bases lay between the germline ends. Germline V gene lookup returns CDR1 SGHRS and CDR2 YFSETQ. The CDR3 is 15 residues long. Here the CDR3 reads CASSLTRSRVDEQFF. CDR3 nucleotide sequence: TGCGCCAGCAGCTTGACTCGCTCCAGGGTCGATGAGCAGTTCTTC.

V usage is TRBV2 and J usage is TRBJ2-7, with a tentative D call TRBD2 (5 bases). The CDR3 totals 13 residues. Germline V gene sequence: CDR1 SNHLY, CDR2 FYNNEI. Trimming shortened V by 8 bases and J by 2 bases, and 13 bases separated the two germline ends. The CDR3 spells CASVTGNPYEQYF. Here the CDR3 DNA reads TGTGCCAGCGTCACCGGGAACCCCTACGAGCAGTACTTC.

V and J are TRBV11-2 and TRBJ2-2; 7 positions match TRBD1. The V segment lost 1 base and the J segment 3 bases; nucleotides outside the gene matches: 8. Per the germline V gene, CDR1 is SGHAT and CDR2 is FQNNGV. This CDR3 comprises 17 residues. In nucleotides, the CDR3 is TGTGCCAGCAGCTTAGCGCCCGACAGGGCAGACACCGGGGAGCTGTTTTTT. Translating gives CASSLAPDRADTGELFF.

CDR3 coding DNA: TGTGCCAGCAGTGTTGGGGGGAAGACTGAAGCTTTCTTT. Its translation: CASSVGGKTEAFF. The chain is built from TRBV2 and TRBJ1-1, with D perhaps TRBD1 (5 bases). Trimming cost V 4 bases and J 5 bases, with 11 bases left between them. The length of the CDR3 is 13 residues. Germline CDR1 SNHLY, CDR2 FYNNEI. Full variable domain (rest looked up from reference TRBV2 and TRBJ1-1): EPEVTQTPSHQVTQMGQEVILRCVPISNHLYFYWYRQILGQKVEFLVSFYNNEISEKSEIFDDQFSVERPDGSNFTLKIRSTKLEDSAMYFCASSVGGKTEAFFGQGTRLTVV.

The J gene is TRBJ2-5, the V gene TRBV4-2, with D perhaps matching TRBD1 (5 bases). Germline values: CDR1 LGHNA, CDR2 YNFKEQ. Between the trimmed V and J ends, which lost 2 bases and 3 bases, there was a span of 13 bases. The CDR3 is made up of 15 amino acids. CDR3 amino acids: CASSQPGAGKETQYF. The CDR3 bases are TGTGCCAGCAGCCAACCTGGGGCAGGGAAAGAGACCCAGTACTTC.

This chain joins TRBV4-2 and TRBJ1-4; possible D gene TRBD1, 5 bases. The ends were cut back, 0 bases at V and 12 bases at J, with 11 bases in the middle. The CDR3 length is 13 residues. Germline V CDR1 and CDR2: LGHNA, YNFKEQ. Here the CDR3 reads CASSQDRGGELFF. CDR3 nucleotide sequence: TGTGCCAGCAGCCAAGACCGGGGAGGGGAACTGTTTTTT.

The CDR3 nucleotides are TGTGCCAGCTCACCTTATGGGGGACAGGTGCTAAGTCAGCCCCAGCATTTT. This translates into CASSPYGGQVLSQPQHF. The chain recombines TRBV18 with TRBJ1-5; 8 nucleotides agree with TRBD1. After removal of 3 bases from V and 6 bases from J, the junction contained 13 bases not matched to a gene. From germline, CDR1 is KGHSH and CDR2 LQKENI. This CDR3 spans 17 amino acids.

This clone was seen more than once but under ten times. The V call is TRBV10-3, the J call TRBJ1-1, with a possible D match to TRBD1 (5 bases). Germline V lookup: CDR1 ENHRY, CDR2 SYGVKD. The CDR3 is 13 amino acids. Trimming removed 6 bases from V and 5 bases from J, with 13 bases in between. The CDR3 coding sequence is TGTGCCATCAGGCAGGGATGGGAAACTGAAGCTTTCTTT. Translating gives CAIRQGWETEAFF.

The gene calls are TRBV2 and TRBJ1-4, with D unclear. The V end lost 0 bases, the J end lost 8 bases, and 10 bases lay between the germline ends. CDR3 length: 14 residues. The germline gives CDR1 SNHLY, CDR2 FYNNEI. The CDR3 loop is CASSEALRGEKLFF. The CDR3 nucleotides are TGTGCCAGCAGTGAAGCGCTTCGAGGCGAAAAACTGTTTTTT.

Written as DNA, the CDR3 is TGTGCCAGCAGCCCTGTTGGGCGGGGCGAGCAGTACTTC. Its translation is CASSPVGRGEQYF. The chain has TRBV11-2 and TRBJ2-7, with D perhaps matching TRBD2 (6 bases). This CDR3 has 13 residues. Trimming left V 5 bases short and J 6 bases short, with 14 bases between. CDR1 and CDR2 (germline): SGHAT, FQNNGV.

This chain links TRBV4-2 with TRBJ1-2; D unclear. Germline loops: CDR1 LGHNA, CDR2 YNFKEQ. CDR3 length equals 14 residues. V was clipped by 2 bases and J by 8 bases, with 15 bases between them. The CDR3 coding sequence is TGTGCCAGCAGCCAACGGACTGGGGATGAGGGCTACACCTTC. It yields the protein CASSQRTGDEGYTF.